One and the same sample provided the 14 T cell receptor beta chains below, sequenced in a study of PD-1 blockade in classical Hodgkin lymphoma. Sequencing used immunoSEQ multiplex PCR; TCRdb keeps in-frame clones, though not all of them. This sample has about 94,000 clones, with 89% found just once. Each patient relapsed following autologous stem cell transplantation, and prior brentuximab vedotin exposure differed. The source material was peripheral blood mononuclear cells (PBMCs), sampled before the second cycle of nivolumab. Receptors were obtained from a human donor with classical Hodgkin lymphoma.

The chain links TRBV27 to TRBJ1-2; no reliable D call. V lost 6 bases to trimming and J lost 7 bases, with 21 bases between them. CDR3 length equals 15 residues. Germline V CDR1 and CDR2: MNHEY, SMNVEV (reference sequence). CDR3 DNA: TGTGCCAGCAGCCCATCCGACGGGGTCGGGTTTGGCTACACCTTC. It codes for CASSPSDGVGFGYTF.

The count of this clone is one. The rearrangement joins TRBV2 to TRBJ2-5; D uncertain. Germline lookup yields CDR1 SNHLY and CDR2 FYNNEI. The CDR3 consists of 11 residues. Trimming stripped 6 bases from V and 1 base from J, with 3 bases between. CDR3 coding DNA: TGTGCCAGCAGGTTCCAAGAGACCCAGTACTTC. It codes for CASRFQETQYF.

The chain is built from TRBV5-1 and TRBJ1-3, with TRBD1 as a possible D gene (6 bases). CDR1 is SGHRS, CDR2 YFSETQ, per germline. The CDR3 has 16 residues. Trimming stripped 0 bases from V and 0 bases from J, with 10 bases between. The CDR3 DNA follows: TGCGCCAGCAGCTTGGCCGGGGGCCTCTCTGGAAACACCATATATTTT. Protein sequence: CASSLAGGLSGNTIYF.

This sequence joins TRBV9 and TRBJ1-4; the match to TRBD1 covers 9 bases. The CDR3 loop spans 16 amino acids. Losses at the gene ends were 0 bases for V and 8 bases for J; bases not matched to a gene: 8. Germline CDR1 and CDR2: SGDLS and YYNGEE. This CDR3 is CASSVATGGSGEKLFF. CDR3 nucleotide sequence: TGTGCCAGCAGCGTAGCAACAGGGGGCTCTGGAGAAAAACTGTTTTTT.

A few counts support this clone. This chain links TRBV7-3 with TRBJ2-3; D could derive from TRBD1 or TRBD2 (6 bases each). Per the germline V gene, CDR1 is SGHTA and CDR2 is FQGTGA. The V end lost 5 bases, the J end lost 6 bases, and 15 bases lay between the germline ends. The CDR3 has 14 amino acids. The CDR3 is CASSPLGGSDTQYF. The CDR3 region has the DNA TGTGCCAGCAGCCCCCTAGGGGGGTCGGATACGCAGTATTTT.

The V gene is TRBV7-2, the J gene TRBJ1-4, with TRBD1 as a possible D gene (5 bases). CDR3 length equals 14 residues. Germline V CDR1 and CDR2: SGHTA, FQGNSA. V was cut by 4 bases and J by 3 bases, with 9 bases left in between. The CDR3 DNA is TGTGCCAGCAGCTATTCAGGGCCTAATGAAAAACTGTTTTTT. The encoded protein is CASSYSGPNEKLFF.

V usage is TRBV7-6 and J usage is TRBJ2-7; no reliable D call. CDR1 is SGHVS and CDR2 is FNYEAQ in the germline V gene. The CDR3 has 13 residues. The ends were cut back, 5 bases at V and 2 bases at J, with 10 bases in the middle. The DNA of the CDR3 is TGTGCCAGCAGCCCCGGACCAACCTACGAGCAGTACTTC. Translating it yields CASSPGPTYEQYF.

This chain links TRBV2 with TRBJ2-7, with D possibly being TRBD1 (6 bases). V was shortened by 1 base and J by 3 bases, with 10 bases between the two germline ends. The CDR3 runs to 14 residues. Looked up from germline, CDR1 is SNHLY and CDR2 is FYNNEI. The CDR3 DNA reads TGTGCCAGCAGTGAAGGGGGGCAGTTCTACGAGCAGTACTTC. Translating gives CASSEGGQFYEQYF.

This chain joins TRBV7-8 and TRBJ2-7, with TRBD2 matching over 7 bases. V was clipped by 5 bases and J by 5 bases; unmatched bases: 15. Germline lookup yields CDR1 SGHVS and CDR2 FQNEAQ. The length of the CDR3 is 16 residues. As DNA, the CDR3 is TGTGCCAGCAGCCCAAGGGCGAGCGGGACGCCTAACGAGCAGTACTTC. It codes for CASSPRASGTPNEQYF.

The chain carries TRBV7-9 and TRBJ2-3, with 14 bases fitting TRBD2. The CDR3 runs to 18 residues. The J segment lost 3 bases and the V segment lost 1 base, leaving 6 bases of the junction unmatched. Germline loops: CDR1 SEHNR, CDR2 FQNEAQ (reference sequence). This CDR3 is CASSLGGLAGGRTDTQYF. The CDR3 DNA reads as TGTGCCAGCAGCTTAGGAGGACTAGCGGGAGGTCGGACAGATACGCAGTATTTT.

V is TRBV10-1 and J is TRBJ2-2; 9 bases are shared with TRBD2. The V gene end was trimmed by 4 bases and the J gene end by 7 bases; junction bases not matched to a gene: 7. This CDR3 has 15 amino acids. The germline gives CDR1 WNHNN, CDR2 SYGVQD (reference sequence). The CDR3 sequence is CASSVAGGVNGELFF. As DNA, the CDR3 is TGCGCCAGCAGTGTCGCGGGAGGGGTCAACGGGGAGCTGTTTTTT.

The rearrangement uses TRBV5-4 and TRBJ2-7; the D is unclear. Germline CDR1 is SGHNT and CDR2 is YYREEE (reference sequence). The ends were cut back, 0 bases at V and 3 bases at J, with 10 bases in the middle. The CDR3 contains 14 residues. The CDR3: CASSLGGRHYEQYF. In DNA, the CDR3 is TGTGCCAGCAGCTTGGGAGGACGGCACTACGAGCAGTACTTC.

The V gene is TRBV5-4, the J gene TRBJ2-1; 8 bases map to TRBD2. Germline-derived CDR1 and CDR2 are SGHNT and YYREEE (reference sequence). The CDR3 is 14 residues long. The V segment lost 4 bases and the J segment 7 bases; nucleotides outside the gene matches: 7. The CDR3 nucleotides are TGTGCCAGCAGCCCGGGACTAGGAGGGAATGAGCAGTTCTTC. Amino acids: CASSPGLGGNEQFF.

This chain links TRBV2 with TRBJ2-7; the match to TRBD2 covers 9 bases. Trimming at V came to 6 bases and at J to 6 bases, leaving 6 bases not matched to a gene. CDR3 size: 13 residues. CDR1 is SNHLY and CDR2 is FYNNEI in the germline V gene. CDR3 in amino acids: CASRLAGRREQYF. CDR3 DNA: TGTGCCAGCAGACTAGCGGGTCGTCGCGAGCAGTACTTC.